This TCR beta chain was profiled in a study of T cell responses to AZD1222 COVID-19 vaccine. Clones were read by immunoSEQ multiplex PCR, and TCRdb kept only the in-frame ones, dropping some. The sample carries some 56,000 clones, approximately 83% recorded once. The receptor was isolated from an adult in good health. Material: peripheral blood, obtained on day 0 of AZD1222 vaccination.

CDR3 coding DNA: TGTGCCAGCAGCCAAGATCACTCTGGCGGGGGGGCCGCGAATGAGCAGTTCTTC. It is translated as CASSQDHSGGGAANEQFF. The chain joins TRBV3-1 (or the pseudogene TRBV3-2) to TRBJ2-1; 9 bases are a match to TRBD2. Trimming removed 0 bases from V and 7 bases from J; junction bases left unmatched: 13. The CDR3 has 18 amino acids. Germline CDR1 reads LGHDT; CDR2 reads YNNKEL (reference sequence).